This T cell receptor (beta chain) was retrieved from a study of CD8 T cells in ankylosing spondylitis. Study-wide points: In peripheral blood, disease-linked CD8+ clones occurred at relatively low frequencies. Reactive arthritis synovial fluid and blood previously showed some of these motif variants. As reported, disease-linked clones showed significant enrichment in matched ankylosing spondylitis synovial fluid. Ankylosing spondylitis blood appeared to be characterized by a TCR beta motif of under 10 highly homologous variants.

V lost 7 bases to trimming and J lost 0 bases, with 16 bases between them. The CDR3 sequence is 15 residues long. The V gene's germline CDR1 is MDHEN and CDR2 SYDVKM. Construction of TCR beta libraries was performed using quantitative 5'-RACE with molecular barcodes. Using its own MiXCR run on the 5' RACE reads, TCRdb lists one record per CDR3 protein. The data contain fewer than 250,000 distinct CDR3 sequences, 15% to 20% of them seen just once; the ten biggest clones take up roughly 43%. This clonotype was observed a handful of times. Its antigen remains unknown. This chain connects TRBV28 to TRBJ2-7, with unresolved D. Sequenced: blood, either unsorted or a sorted T cell fraction (not recorded which). The clonotype originates from a male donor with ankylosing spondylitis. The CDR3 DNA sequence: TGTGCCAGCACTAATCGGGCAGAAAGCTCCTACGAGCAGTACTTC. It encodes CASTNRAESSYEQYF.